This T cell receptor (beta chain) was recovered during a study of identical twins. A universal primer binding site was introduced by template switching. The final cDNA contained unique molecular identifiers. TCRdb fed the 5' RACE reads into MiXCR, producing one record per CDR3 protein. The profile shows 700,000 or so distinct CDR3 sequences, over 8.5% of them singletons. Study observations and caveats: Weaker excess sharing between twins was seen in beta out-of-frame sequences. Fewer insertions were carried by abundant cord blood beta clonotypes, but none was seen in memory repertoires. The authors drew conclusions from cross-sectional statistical analysis rather than following the same donors.

Only a few counts were recorded for this clonotype. Its antigen is unidentified. V shed 6 bases, J shed 8 bases, and the junction held 3 bases outside the gene matches. This CDR3 spans 11 amino acids. Germline lookup yields CDR1 MNHEY and CDR2 SVGAGI. These data also featured in a second study, about yellow fever vaccine responses in identical twins.

The chain recombines TRBV6-5 with TRBJ1-1; 7 bases map to TRBD1. The receptor comes from a woman aged 18-29 years in good health. What was sequenced was PBMCs. The chain's CDR3 is CASRQTGEAFF. CDR3 coding DNA: TGTGCCAGCAGGCAGACAGGGGAAGCTTTCTTT.